These 27 T cell receptor beta chains originate from one sample sequenced in a study of T-cell reconstitution after alpha-beta-depleted transplantation in children (dated by TCRdb to 2016 to 2017). This specimen's treatment or condition label, per the study, means: allogeneic hematopoietic cell transplantation with graft depleted of TCRalphabeta T cells and CD19 B cells. The library came from PCR. Sequencing used an Illumina HiSeq 2500. Molecular barcoding was employed in the preparation of TCR libraries, with unique molecular identifiers being used to normalize TCRbeta repertoire quantification. TCRdb handled the public reads itself, with Q25 trimming in fastp and clone calling in MiXCR, and kept productive beta chains. Merged by CDR3 protein, the rows form single entries marked with the most common genes and DNA. This sample lists 450,000 to 700,000 distinct CDR3 sequences; 25% to 30% were detected once. The top ten clones comprise about a third of the sample.

The starting material was PBMCs, obtained before TCRalphabeta/CD19-depleted stem cell transplant. All receptors derive from a boy younger than two with Wiskott-Aldrich syndrome, due to receive a stem cell transplant.

This clonotype was seen only a few times. The CDR3 sequence is CASSLAIRLAGNEQFF. CDR3 in DNA: TGCGCCAGCAGCTTGGCCATTAGACTAGCGGGAAATGAGCAGTTCTTC. The chain is built from TRBV5-1 and TRBJ2-1, with 11 bases identical to TRBD2. In germline, CDR1 is SGHRS, CDR2 YFSETQ. Trimming took 0 bases from V and 7 from J; bases not matched to a gene: 6. CDR3 size: 16 residues. The complete variable domain, with remaining parts taken from reference TRBV5-1 and TRBJ2-1, reads KAGVTQTPRYLIKTRGQQVTLSCSPISGHRSVSWYQQTPGQGLQFLFEYFSETQRNKGNFPGRFSGRQFSNSRSEMNVSTLELGDSALYLCASSLAIRLAGNEQFFGPGTRLTVL.

The chain is built from TRBV7-7 and TRBJ2-5; D is unclear. With 1 base removed from V and 4 bases from J, the gap between germline ends came to 7 bases. The CDR3 spans 13 residues. Germline V gene lookup returns CDR1 SSHAT and CDR2 FNYEAQ (reference sequence). As DNA, the CDR3 is TGTGCCAGCAGCTTAGATTTGCCAGAGACCCAGTACTTC. This encodes CASSLDLPETQYF.

This sequence joins TRBV7-2 and TRBJ2-7; 10 nucleotides agree with TRBD1. With 5 bases clipped from V and 3 bases from J, the junction kept 7 bases outside the gene matches. The CDR3 is made up of 15 amino acids. The germline CDR1 and CDR2 sequences are SGHTA and FQGNSA. As DNA, the CDR3 is TGTGCCAGCAGCGTCCGACAGGGGGCTGACTACGAGCAGTACTTC. This gives the protein CASSVRQGADYEQYF.

V is TRBV5-1 and J is TRBJ2-7, with D uncertain. Trimming shortened V by 5 bases and J by 6 bases, and 18 bases separated the two germline ends. The CDR3 consists of 14 residues. CDR1 is SGHRS, CDR2 YFSETQ, per germline. CDR3 sequence: CASRDHSWTAEQYF. The CDR3 bases are TGCGCCAGCAGGGATCATAGCTGGACGGCCGAGCAGTACTTC.

The chain joins TRBV4-1 to TRBJ2-3, with 9 bases fitting TRBD1. Germline assignment: CDR1 MGHRA and CDR2 YSYEKL. The CDR3 consists of 15 residues. The junction had 0 bases not matched to a gene; V was cut back by 1 base and J by 1 base. The CDR3 protein is CASSQGTGGTDTQYF. CDR3 DNA sequence: TGCGCCAGCAGCCAAGGGACAGGGGGCACAGATACGCAGTATTTT.

The V call is TRBV20-1, the J call TRBJ2-5, with 8 bases fitting TRBD1. J gave up 2 bases and V 6 bases, and 11 bases lay outside the gene matches. Germline CDR1 reads DFQATT; CDR2 reads SNEGSKA (reference sequence). This CDR3 spans 15 amino acids. CDR3 amino acids: CSALLGQGGQETQYF. The DNA for the CDR3 is TGCAGTGCCTTACTCGGACAGGGCGGGCAAGAGACCCAGTACTTC.

There are a few counts of this clonotype. The chain carries TRBV10-3 and TRBJ2-3, with 10 positions matching TRBD2. CDR1 ENHRY and CDR2 SYGVKD come from the germline V gene. This CDR3 contains 14 residues. J gave up 0 bases and V 6 bases, and 0 bases lay outside the gene matches. The CDR3 DNA is TGTGCCATCAGGACTAGCGGGAGCACAGATACGCAGTATTTT. Translation: CAIRTSGSTDTQYF.

The rearrangement links TRBV27 to TRBJ1-5; 8 bases line up with TRBD1. The CDR3 consists of 15 residues. Germline V gives CDR1 MNHEY, CDR2 SMNVEV (reference sequence). The ends lost 0 bases at V and 6 bases at J; junction bases unmatched: 4. The CDR3 is CASSLSGQGSQPQHF. CDR3 coding DNA: TGTGCCAGCAGTTTATCTGGACAGGGTAGTCAGCCCCAGCATTTT.

This clonotype has just a few counts. The gene calls are TRBV4-1 and TRBJ1-5; D remains unclear. In germline, CDR1 is MGHRA, CDR2 YSYEKL. The CDR3 is 13 amino acids. Trimming removed 3 bases from V and 8 bases from J, with 11 bases in between. The CDR3 loop is CASSHRAVEPQHF. Written as DNA, the CDR3 is TGCGCCAGCAGCCACCGGGCGGTTGAGCCCCAGCATTTT.

V and J are TRBV6-1 and TRBJ2-7, with a weak D call TRBD2 (6 bases). The V and J ends lost 5 bases and 4 bases respectively, with 18 bases between them. The CDR3 length is 15 residues. CDR1 is MNHNS and CDR2 is SASEGT in the germline V gene. The CDR3 bases are TGTGCCAGCAGTCGAAGACTAGTCAGAATGTACGAGCAGTACTTC. This sequence encodes CASSRRLVRMYEQYF.

The chain carries TRBV10-3 and TRBJ1-1, with 9 bases aligning to TRBD1. This CDR3 is built from 14 residues. V lost 6 bases, J lost 5 bases, and 7 bases stayed unmatched. The germline V gene has CDR1 ENHRY and CDR2 SYGVKD. DNA for the CDR3: TGTGCCATCAGAACAGGGGGCCCGGGAACTGAAGCTTTCTTT. Translated: CAIRTGGPGTEAFF.

The chain couples TRBV3-1 to TRBJ1-1; no firm D call. Trimming removed 1 base from V and 1 base from J, with 7 bases in between. CDR1 LGHDT and CDR2 YNNKEL come from the germline V gene (reference sequence). This CDR3 spans 14 amino acids. CDR3 loop: CASSQGYGNTEAFF. Written as DNA, the CDR3 is TGTGCCAGCAGCCAAGGATACGGGAACACTGAAGCTTTCTTT.

The sample holds a few counts of this clonotype. The chain has TRBV5-5 and TRBJ2-1, with 11 nucleotides matching TRBD2. In germline, CDR1 is SGHKS, CDR2 YYEKEE (reference sequence). The CDR3 sequence is 16 residues long. V gave up 2 bases and J gave up 10 bases; unmatched junction bases: 11. The CDR3 DNA follows: TGTGCCAGCAGCTTCTTACTAGCGGGAGTGGCCCGCGAGCAGTTCTTC. Encoded protein: CASSFLLAGVAREQFF. Looking up the rest from reference TRBV5-5 and TRBJ2-1 gives the full variable domain: DAGVTQSPTHLIKTRGQQVTLRCSPISGHKSVSWYQQVLGQGPQFIFQYYEKEERGRGNFPDRFSARQFPNYSSELNVNALLLGDSALYLCASSFLLAGVAREQFFGPGTRLTVL.

The genes are TRBV27 and TRBJ1-1; D gene ambiguous. V lost 6 bases and J lost 4, with 15 bases in between. Germline V gives CDR1 MNHEY, CDR2 SMNVEV (reference sequence). The CDR3 has 14 amino acids. CDR3 bases: TGTGCCAGCAGCCCCCTGGCCCGGAGCACTGAAGCTTTCTTT. The encoded protein is CASSPLARSTEAFF.

This clonotype showed up just a few times. The CDR3, as DNA: TGTGCCAGCAGCATGACCCCAGCCACTGAGACCCAGTACTTC. Translated: CASSMTPATETQYF. The chain joins TRBV7-2 to TRBJ2-5; no definite D call. The CDR3 is 14 residues long. The V end was cut by 5 bases, the J end by 5 bases, with 15 bases between. CDR1 and CDR2 from the germline V gene are SGHTA and FQGNSA.

V usage is TRBV29-1 and J usage is TRBJ1-4; no firm D call. Deletions cut 4 bases from V and 8 bases from J, with 11 bases between. Germline V gene data show CDR1 as SQVTM and CDR2 as ANQGSEA. The CDR3 has 12 residues. The CDR3 bases are TGCAGCGTTGCCAGGCCCGGGGAAAAACTGTTTTTT. Translation: CSVARPGEKLFF.

This clonotype was observed a few times. The rearrangement uses TRBV7-2 and TRBJ1-5; D remains unclear. Germline V gene data show CDR1 as SGHTA and CDR2 as FQGNSA. This CDR3 spans 14 amino acids. Trimming cost V 5 bases and J 7 bases, with 15 bases left between them. The CDR3 coding sequence is TGTGCCAGCAGCGGCCGCTCGGGGAACCAGCCCCAGCATTTT. Its protein product is CASSGRSGNQPQHF.

This clonotype was counted a single time. This chain joins TRBV20-1 and TRBJ1-5; D gene unclear. V was pared by 4 bases and J by 4 bases, with 11 bases between. The germline V gene encodes CDR1 DFQATT and CDR2 SNEGSKA (reference sequence). The CDR3 sequence is 13 residues long. The CDR3 DNA is TGCAGTGCTACGCGACACTCTAATCAGCCCCAGCATTTT. Translation gives CSATRHSNQPQHF.

The V and J genes are TRBV5-1 and TRBJ2-2, with 15 bases aligning to TRBD2. The trim removed 3 bases at V and 6 bases at J, leaving 6 bases unmatched. The CDR3 is made up of 17 amino acids. Germline V gene sequence: CDR1 SGHRS, CDR2 YFSETQ. The CDR3: CASSWGTSGRIPGELFF. CDR3 nucleotide sequence: TGCGCCAGCAGCTGGGGGACTAGCGGGAGGATCCCCGGGGAGCTGTTTTTT.

This clonotype appeared a few times. This chain uses TRBV6-1 with TRBJ2-3; TRBD1 might be the D (5 bases). Germline V gene lookup returns CDR1 MNHNS and CDR2 SASEGT. V lost 6 bases to trimming and J lost 2 bases, with 15 bases between them. The CDR3 runs 15 residues. CDR3 DNA sequence: TGTGCCAGCAGGGAGCTTGGGGCCCCCACAGATACGCAGTATTTT. It specifies CASRELGAPTDTQYF.

This rearrangement joins TRBV5-1 to TRBJ2-3; D is perhaps TRBD2 (5 bases). Trimming took off 2 bases at V and 0 bases at J, with 7 bases between the two ends. The CDR3 loop spans 14 amino acids. The germline V gene encodes CDR1 SGHRS and CDR2 YFSETQ. The DNA of the CDR3 is TGCGCCAGCAGCTTCAGGACTAGCACAGATACGCAGTATTTT. Protein: CASSFRTSTDTQYF.

The chain recombines TRBV11-2 with TRBJ2-3; D remains unclear. Germline lookup yields CDR1 SGHAT and CDR2 FQNNGV. This CDR3 contains 15 residues. V was pared by 6 bases and J by 0 bases, with 13 bases between. The CDR3 DNA sequence: TGTGCCAGCAGTCCTCCACAGTTTAGCACAGATACGCAGTATTTT. This gives the protein CASSPPQFSTDTQYF.

This clonotype was detected a few times. The gene calls are TRBV19 and TRBJ1-1; maybe TRBD1 (5 bases). Germline lookup yields CDR1 LNHDA and CDR2 SQIVND (reference sequence). The CDR3 is made up of 14 amino acids. V lost 5 bases, J lost 4 bases, and 14 bases lay in between. The CDR3 loop is CASSDRGRGTEAFF. DNA for the CDR3: TGTGCCAGTAGTGACCGGGGCCGAGGCACTGAAGCTTTCTTT.

In its sample, this clonotype was seen a few times. The chain recombines TRBV7-2 with TRBJ2-1; no reliable D call. Germline assignment: CDR1 SGHTA and CDR2 FQGNSA. The CDR3 extends over 15 amino acids. Trimming took 0 bases from V and 8 from J, leaving 14 bases between them. This CDR3 reads CASSLAPAERYEQFF. As DNA, the CDR3 is TGTGCCAGCAGCTTAGCCCCGGCAGAGAGGTATGAGCAGTTCTTC.

This clonotype occurred a few times. The CDR3: CAISVNRAEQYF. Here the CDR3 DNA reads TGTGCCATCAGTGTGAACAGGGCTGAGCAGTACTTC. The chain links TRBV10-3 to TRBJ2-7, with D possibly TRBD1 on 6 matching bases. Germline V gene lookup returns CDR1 ENHRY and CDR2 SYGVKD. The CDR3 spans 12 residues. Deletions cut 4 bases from V and 7 bases from J, with 11 bases between.

This clonotype was picked up a small number of times. The chain couples TRBV25-1 to TRBJ2-7; tentatively, D is TRBD1 (6 bases). Germline loops: CDR1 MGHDK, CDR2 SYGVNS. Trimming cost V 1 base and J 1 base, with 11 bases left between them. The CDR3 has 15 residues. This CDR3 reads CASSESGVGSYEQYF. The CDR3 nucleotides read TGTGCCAGCAGTGAATCAGGGGTTGGATCCTACGAGCAGTACTTC.

This clonotype was seen a few times. The V call is TRBV5-4, the J call TRBJ2-1; 9 bases match TRBD1. The germline V gene has CDR1 SGHNT and CDR2 YYREEE (reference sequence). Trimming removed 1 base from V and 2 bases from J; junction bases left unmatched: 4. The CDR3 contains 16 residues. DNA of the CDR3: TGTGCCAGCAGCTTGCGTCACAGGGGGCCCTACAATGAGCAGTTCTTC. Its protein product is CASSLRHRGPYNEQFF.